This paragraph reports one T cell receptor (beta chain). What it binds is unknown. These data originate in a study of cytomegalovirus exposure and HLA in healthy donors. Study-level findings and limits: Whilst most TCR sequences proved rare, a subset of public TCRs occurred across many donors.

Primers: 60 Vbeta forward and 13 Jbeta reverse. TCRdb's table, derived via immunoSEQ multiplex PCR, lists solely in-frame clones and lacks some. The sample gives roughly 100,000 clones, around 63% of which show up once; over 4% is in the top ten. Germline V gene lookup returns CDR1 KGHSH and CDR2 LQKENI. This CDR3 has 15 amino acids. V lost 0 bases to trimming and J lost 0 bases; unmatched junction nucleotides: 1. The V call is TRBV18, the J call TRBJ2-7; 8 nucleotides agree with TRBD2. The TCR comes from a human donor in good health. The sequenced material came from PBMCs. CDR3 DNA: TGTGCCAGCTCACCACCGGCGGGAGGCTCCTACGAGCAGTACTTC. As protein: CASSPPAGGSYEQYF.